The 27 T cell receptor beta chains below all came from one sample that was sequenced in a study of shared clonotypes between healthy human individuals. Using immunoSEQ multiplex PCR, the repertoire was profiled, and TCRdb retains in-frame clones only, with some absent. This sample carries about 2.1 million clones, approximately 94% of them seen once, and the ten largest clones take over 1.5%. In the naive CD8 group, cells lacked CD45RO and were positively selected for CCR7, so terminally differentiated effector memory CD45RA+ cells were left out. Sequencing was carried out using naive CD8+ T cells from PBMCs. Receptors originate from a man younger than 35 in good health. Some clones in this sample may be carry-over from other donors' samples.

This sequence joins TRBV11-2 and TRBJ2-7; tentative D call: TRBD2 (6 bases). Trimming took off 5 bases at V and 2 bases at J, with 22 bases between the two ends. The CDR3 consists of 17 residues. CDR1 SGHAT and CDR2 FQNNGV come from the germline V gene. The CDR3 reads CASSTPGTGVRPYEQYF. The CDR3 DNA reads TGTGCCAGCAGCACCCCGGGCACGGGGGTACGACCCTACGAGCAGTACTTC.

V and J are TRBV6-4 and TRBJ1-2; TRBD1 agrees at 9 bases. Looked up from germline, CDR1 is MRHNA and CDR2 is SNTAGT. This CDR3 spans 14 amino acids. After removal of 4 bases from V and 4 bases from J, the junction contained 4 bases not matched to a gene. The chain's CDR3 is CASSVGQGIYGYTF. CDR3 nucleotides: TGTGCCAGCAGTGTGGGACAGGGAATCTATGGCTACACCTTC.

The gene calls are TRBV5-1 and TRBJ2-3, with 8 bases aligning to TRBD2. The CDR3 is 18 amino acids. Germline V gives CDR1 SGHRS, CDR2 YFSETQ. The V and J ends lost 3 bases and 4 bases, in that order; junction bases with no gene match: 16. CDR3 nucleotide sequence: TGCGCCAGCAGCTGGGACCCCTCCTCCGGGAGGGCCCCAGATACGCAGTATTTT. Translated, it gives CASSWDPSSGRAPDTQYF.

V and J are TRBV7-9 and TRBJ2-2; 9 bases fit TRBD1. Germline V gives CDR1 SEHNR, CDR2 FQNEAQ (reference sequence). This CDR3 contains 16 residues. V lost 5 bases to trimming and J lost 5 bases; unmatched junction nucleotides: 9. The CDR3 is CASSGGTGRWTGELFF. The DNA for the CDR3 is TGTGCCAGCAGCGGAGGGACAGGGCGATGGACCGGGGAGCTGTTTTTT.

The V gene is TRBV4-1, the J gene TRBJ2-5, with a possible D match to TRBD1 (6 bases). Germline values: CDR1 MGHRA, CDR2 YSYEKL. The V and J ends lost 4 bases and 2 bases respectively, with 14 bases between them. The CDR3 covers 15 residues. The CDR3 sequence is CASSPPGTKQETQYF. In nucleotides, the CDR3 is TGCGCCAGCAGCCCCCCGGGGACAAAGCAAGAGACCCAGTACTTC.

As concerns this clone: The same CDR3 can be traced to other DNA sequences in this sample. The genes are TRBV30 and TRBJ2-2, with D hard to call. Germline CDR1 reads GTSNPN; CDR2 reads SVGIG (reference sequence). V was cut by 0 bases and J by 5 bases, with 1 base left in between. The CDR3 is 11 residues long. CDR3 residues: CAWSVTGELFF. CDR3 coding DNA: TGTGCCTGGAGTGTTACCGGGGAGCTGTTTTTT.

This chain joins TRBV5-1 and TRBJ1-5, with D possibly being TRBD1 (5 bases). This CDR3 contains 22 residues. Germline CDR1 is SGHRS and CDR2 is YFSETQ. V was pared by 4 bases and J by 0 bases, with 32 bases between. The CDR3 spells CASSPKNDMDKPGPYSNQPQHF. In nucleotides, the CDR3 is TGCGCCAGCAGCCCTAAAAACGACATGGACAAACCCGGACCTTATAGCAATCAGCCCCAGCATTTT.

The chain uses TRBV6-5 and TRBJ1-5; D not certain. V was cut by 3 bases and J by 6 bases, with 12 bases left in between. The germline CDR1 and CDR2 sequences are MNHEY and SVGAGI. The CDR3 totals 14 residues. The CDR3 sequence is CASSYLPGRQPQHF. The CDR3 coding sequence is TGTGCCAGCAGTTATCTTCCCGGGCGTCAGCCCCAGCATTTT.

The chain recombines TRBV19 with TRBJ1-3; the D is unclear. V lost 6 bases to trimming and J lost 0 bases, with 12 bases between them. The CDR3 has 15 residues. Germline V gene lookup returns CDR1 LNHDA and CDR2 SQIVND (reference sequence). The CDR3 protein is CASSLGTLSGNTIYF. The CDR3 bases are TGTGCCAGTAGCCTGGGCACCCTCTCTGGAAACACCATATATTTT.

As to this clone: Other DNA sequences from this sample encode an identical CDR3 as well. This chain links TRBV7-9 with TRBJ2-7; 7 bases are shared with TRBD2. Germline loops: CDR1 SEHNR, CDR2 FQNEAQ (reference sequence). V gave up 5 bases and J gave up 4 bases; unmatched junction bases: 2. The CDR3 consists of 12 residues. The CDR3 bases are TGTGCCAGCAGCGGGGGAGGGTACGAGCAGTACTTC. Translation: CASSGGGYEQYF.

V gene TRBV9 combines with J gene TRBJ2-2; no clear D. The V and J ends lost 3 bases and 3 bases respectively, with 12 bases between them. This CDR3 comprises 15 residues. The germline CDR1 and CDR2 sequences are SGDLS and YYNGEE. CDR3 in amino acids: CASSAAPEYTGELFF. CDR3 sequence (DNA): TGTGCCAGCAGCGCGGCCCCCGAGTACACCGGGGAGCTGTTTTTT.

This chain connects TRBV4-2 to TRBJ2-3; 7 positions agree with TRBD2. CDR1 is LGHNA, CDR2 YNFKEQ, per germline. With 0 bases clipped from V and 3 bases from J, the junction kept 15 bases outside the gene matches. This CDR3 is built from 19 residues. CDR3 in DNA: TGTGCCAGCAGCCAAGAAGTCTCGGCCGCGGGAGAGGCGACAGATACGCAGTATTTT. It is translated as CASSQEVSAAGEATDTQYF.

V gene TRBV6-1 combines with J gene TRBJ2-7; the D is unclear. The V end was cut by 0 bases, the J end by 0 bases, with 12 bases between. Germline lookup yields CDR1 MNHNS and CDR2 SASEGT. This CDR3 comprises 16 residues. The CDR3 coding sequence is TGTGCCAGCAGTGAAGCGCTCGGCAGTAGCTCCTACGAGCAGTACTTC. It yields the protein CASSEALGSSSYEQYF.

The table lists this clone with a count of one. The CDR3 nucleotides are TGTGCCAGCAGTGTTTTCGGTAGCGGGAGGGAGAACACCGGGGAGCTGTTTTTT. Residues: CASSVFGSGRENTGELFF. The V call is TRBV2, the J call TRBJ2-2, with 11 bases fitting TRBD2. Trimming cost V 4 bases and J 1 base; bases outside gene matches: 8. The length of the CDR3 is 18 residues. Germline CDR1 is SNHLY and CDR2 is FYNNEI.

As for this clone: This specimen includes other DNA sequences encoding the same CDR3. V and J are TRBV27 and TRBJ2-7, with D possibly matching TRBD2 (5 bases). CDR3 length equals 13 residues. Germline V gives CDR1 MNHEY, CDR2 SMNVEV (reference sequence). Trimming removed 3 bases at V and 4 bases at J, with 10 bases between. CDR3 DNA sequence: TGTGCCAGCAGTTTTAAGGGAGCTTACGAGCAGTACTTC. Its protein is CASSFKGAYEQYF.

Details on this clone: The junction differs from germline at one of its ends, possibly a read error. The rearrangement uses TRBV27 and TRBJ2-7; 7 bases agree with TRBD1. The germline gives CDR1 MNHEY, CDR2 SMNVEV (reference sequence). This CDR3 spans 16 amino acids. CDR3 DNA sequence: TGTGCCAACAGTGCCTCGACAGGGTATATGACCTACGAGCAGTACTTC. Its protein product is CANSASTGYMTYEQYF.

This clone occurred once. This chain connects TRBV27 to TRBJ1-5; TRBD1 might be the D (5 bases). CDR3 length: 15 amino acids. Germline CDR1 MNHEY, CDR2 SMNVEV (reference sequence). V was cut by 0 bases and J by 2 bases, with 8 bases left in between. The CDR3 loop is CASSLSVQGNQPQHF. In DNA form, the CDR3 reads TGTGCCAGCAGTTTATCTGTACAGGGCAATCAGCCCCAGCATTTT.

The CDR3: CASAAGTDTQYF. Here the CDR3 DNA reads TGTGCCAGCGCTGCAGGCACAGATACGCAGTATTTT. The rearrangement links TRBV9 to TRBJ2-3; D unclear. V was trimmed by 7 bases and J by 1 base, leaving 7 bases between them. The CDR3 extends over 12 amino acids. Germline V lookup: CDR1 SGDLS, CDR2 YYNGEE.

In DNA, the CDR3 is TGTGCCAGCAGTTTAATCGGGACTATCTTCAATGAGCAGTTCTTC. Its translation is CASSLIGTIFNEQFF. The chain has TRBV28 and TRBJ2-1, with 7 bases that match TRBD2. The germline V gene has CDR1 MDHEN and CDR2 SYDVKM. The CDR3 is 15 amino acids. V was clipped by 2 bases and J by 6 bases; unmatched bases: 7.

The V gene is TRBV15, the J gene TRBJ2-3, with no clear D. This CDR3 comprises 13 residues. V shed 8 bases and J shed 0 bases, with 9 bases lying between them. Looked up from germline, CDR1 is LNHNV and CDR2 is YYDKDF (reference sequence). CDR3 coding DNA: TGTGCCACCTCCTCCTCTAGCACAGATACGCAGTATTTT. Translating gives CATSSSSTDTQYF.

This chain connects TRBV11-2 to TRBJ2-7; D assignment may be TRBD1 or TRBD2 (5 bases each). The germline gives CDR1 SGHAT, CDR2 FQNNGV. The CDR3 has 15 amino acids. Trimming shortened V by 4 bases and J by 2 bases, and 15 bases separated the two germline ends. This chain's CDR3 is CASSSTGTGTYEQYF. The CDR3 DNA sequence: TGTGCCAGCAGCTCGACCGGGACGGGAACCTACGAGCAGTACTTC.

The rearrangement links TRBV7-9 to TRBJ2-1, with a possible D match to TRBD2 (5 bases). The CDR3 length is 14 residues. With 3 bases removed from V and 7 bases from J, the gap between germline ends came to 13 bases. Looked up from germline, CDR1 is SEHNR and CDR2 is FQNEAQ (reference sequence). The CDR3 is CASSFWRGPNEQFF. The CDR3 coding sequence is TGTGCCAGCAGCTTTTGGCGAGGGCCAAATGAGCAGTTCTTC. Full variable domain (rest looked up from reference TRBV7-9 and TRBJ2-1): DTGVSQNPRHKITKRGQNVTFRCDPISEHNRLYWYRQTLGQGPEFLTYFQNEAQLEKSRLLSDRFSAERPKGSFSTLEIQRTEQGDSAMYLCASSFWRGPNEQFFGPGTRLTVL.

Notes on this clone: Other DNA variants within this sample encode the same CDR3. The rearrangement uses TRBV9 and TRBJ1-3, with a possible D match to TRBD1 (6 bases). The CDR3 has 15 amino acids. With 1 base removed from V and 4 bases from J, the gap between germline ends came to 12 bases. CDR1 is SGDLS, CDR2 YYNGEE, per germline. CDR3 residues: CASSVTGTLGNTIYF. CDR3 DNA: TGTGCCAGCAGCGTAACAGGGACATTGGGAAACACCATATATTTT. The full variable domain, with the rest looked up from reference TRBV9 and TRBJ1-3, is DSGVTQTPKHLITATGQRVTLRCSPRSGDLSVYWYQQSLDQGLQFLIQYYNGEERAKGNILERFSAQQFPDLHSELNLSSLELGDSALYFCASSVTGTLGNTIYFGEGSWLTVV.

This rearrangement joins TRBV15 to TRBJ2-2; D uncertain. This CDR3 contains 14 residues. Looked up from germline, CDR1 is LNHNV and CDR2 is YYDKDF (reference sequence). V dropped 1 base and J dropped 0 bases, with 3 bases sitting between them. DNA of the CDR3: TGTGCCACCAGCAGAGGAGCGAACACCGGGGAGCTGTTTTTT. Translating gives CATSRGANTGELFF.

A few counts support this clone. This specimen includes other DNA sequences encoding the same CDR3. CDR3 sequence (DNA): TGTGCCAGCAGCTTTTCGGATCAGCCCCAGCATTTT. Amino acid sequence: CASSFSDQPQHF. J is TRBJ1-5 and V is TRBV7-9; no clear D. The CDR3 totals 12 residues. With 3 bases removed from V and 5 bases from J, the gap between germline ends came to 5 bases. The V gene's germline CDR1 is SEHNR and CDR2 FQNEAQ (reference sequence).

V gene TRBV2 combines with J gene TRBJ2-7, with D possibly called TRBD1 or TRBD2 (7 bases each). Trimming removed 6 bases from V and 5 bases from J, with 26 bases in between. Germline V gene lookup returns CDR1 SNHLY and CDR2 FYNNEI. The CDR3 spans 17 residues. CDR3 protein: CASSGQEGARGSDEQYF. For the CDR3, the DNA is TGTGCCAGCAGCGGACAGGAGGGAGCTCGCGGGAGCGACGAGCAGTACTTC. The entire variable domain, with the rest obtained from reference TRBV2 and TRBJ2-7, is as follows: EPEVTQTPSHQVTQMGQEVILRCVPISNHLYFYWYRQILGQKVEFLVSFYNNEISEKSEIFDDQFSVERPDGSNFTLKIRSTKLEDSAMYFCASSGQEGARGSDEQYFGPGTRLTVT.

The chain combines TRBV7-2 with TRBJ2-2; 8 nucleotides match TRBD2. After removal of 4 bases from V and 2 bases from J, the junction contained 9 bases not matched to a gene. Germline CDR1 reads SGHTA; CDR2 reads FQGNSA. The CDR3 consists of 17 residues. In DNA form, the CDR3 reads TGTGCCAGCAGCTCAGACCGACTAGCGATCAACACCGGGGAGCTGTTTTTT. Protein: CASSSDRLAINTGELFF. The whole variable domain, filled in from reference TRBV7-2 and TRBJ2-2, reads GAGVSQSPSNKVTEKGKDVELRCDPISGHTALYWYRQSLGQGLEFLIYFQGNSAPDKSGLPSDRFSAERTGGSVSTLTIQRTQQEDSAVYLCASSSDRLAINTGELFFGEGSRLTVL.